The clone carrying this T cell receptor (beta chain) was detected only a few times. Its cognate antigen is unknown. The data derive from a study of beta chain features in type 1 diabetes. The overall study: Patients did not differ from healthy donors in age, gender or cell yield.

General study points: The VDJ junctions of type 1 diabetes patients carried fewer insertions and more deletions. Significant though moderate, a shortening of TCRB CDR3s appeared in all four CD4+ subsets of Type 1 diabetes patients.

The CDR3 is 15 amino acids. With 8 bases removed from V and 6 bases from J, the gap between germline ends came to 20 bases. Germline values: CDR1 MNHEY, CDR2 SMNVEV (reference sequence). All of the isolated RNA was reverse transcribed, so expressed TCRB transcripts were sequenced. Some 3.6 million reads was the average for naive, central memory and regulatory T cell samples. TCRdb keeps only in-frame clones here, not all; method: immunoSEQ multiplex PCR. Among more than 300,000 clones, 10% to 15% were seen once, and the ten largest hold roughly 0.0097%. This rearrangement joins TRBV27 to TRBJ2-1; tentatively, D is TRBD1 (6 bases). The clonotype originates from a woman younger than 35 with type 1 diabetes. The specimen sequenced was naive CD4+ T cells from blood. The CDR3 sequence: CASHIRGSGGNEQFF. In DNA form, the CDR3 reads TGTGCCAGCCACATCAGGGGTTCAGGAGGCAATGAGCAGTTCTTC.